The clone carrying this T cell receptor (beta chain) was detected a few times. Its specificity is not known. The sample belongs to a study of blood T cells in healthy people across ages. The CDR3 has 12 amino acids. V was clipped by 7 bases and J by 3 bases, with 10 bases between them. CDR1 is MNHEY and CDR2 is SVGAGI in the germline V gene. Alongside a J-beta primer mix, a sample-barcoded 5' primer served in a second PCR lasting about 7 to 11 cycles. From the 5' RACE reads, TCRdb called clonotypes with MiXCR, one entry per CDR3 protein. The table has over a million distinct CDR3 sequences, about 23% seen once; the top ten hold less than 0.85%. The study's findings and limits: Those diversity estimates obtained from one million T cells were thought to be underestimates.

These data are also associated with another study on T cells of mothers and their children. According to that study: Donation involved three healthy Caucasian mothers and the six children that they had.

This rearrangement joins TRBV6-5 to TRBJ2-7, with D perhaps matching TRBD1 or TRBD2 (5 bases each). The receptor was derived from a girl aged 2 to 9 in good health. Sequences were obtained from blood. The CDR3 sequence: CASNRDGYEQYF. In nucleotides, the CDR3 is TGTGCCAGCAACCGGGACGGCTACGAGCAGTACTTC.